The 31 T cell receptor beta chains given below trace back to one sample, sequenced in a study of blood T cell repertoires in COVID-19. Clones were read by immunoSEQ multiplex PCR, and TCRdb kept only the in-frame ones, dropping some. The sample holds 200,000 to 250,000 clones, roughly 84% seen once. Source material: peripheral blood. Receptors were obtained from a woman aged 50 to 65 with acute or convalescent COVID-19.

The chain carries TRBV2 and TRBJ1-3, with 9 bases that match TRBD1. The CDR3 length is 16 residues. Losses at the gene ends were 3 bases for V and 4 bases for J; bases not matched to a gene: 7. Germline V lookup: CDR1 SNHLY, CDR2 FYNNEI. In nucleotides, the CDR3 is TGTGCCAGCAGTGACCCGGGACAGGGTTACGGAAACACCATATATTTT. The encoded protein is CASSDPGQGYGNTIYF.

The chain recombines TRBV20-1 with TRBJ1-1; D is ambiguous. Germline assignment: CDR1 DFQATT and CDR2 SNEGSKA (reference sequence). V shed 4 bases and J shed 4 bases, with 7 bases lying between them. There are 11 residues in the CDR3. The DNA for the CDR3 is TGCAGTGCTACCGAGGGCACTGAAGCTTTCTTT. This translates into CSATEGTEAFF.

The rearrangement links TRBV30 to TRBJ1-6, with no clear D. Deletions cut 2 bases from V and 4 bases from J, with 6 bases between. This CDR3 is built from 13 residues. In germline, CDR1 is GTSNPN, CDR2 SVGIG (reference sequence). In nucleotides, the CDR3 is TGTGCCTGGAGTTCCGGTTATAATTCACCCCTCCACTTT. It is translated as CAWSSGYNSPLHF.

This sequence joins TRBV28 and TRBJ2-1; possibly TRBD2 for D (6 bases). The CDR3 is 15 residues long. The V and J ends lost 5 bases and 2 bases respectively, with 13 bases between them. Germline V gene sequence: CDR1 MDHEN, CDR2 SYDVKM. The CDR3 loop reads CASSDLGGTYNEQFF. Written as DNA, the CDR3 is TGTGCCAGCAGTGATCTGGGGGGAACCTACAATGAGCAGTTCTTC. The full variable domain, rest sourced from reference TRBV28 and TRBJ2-1, is DVKVTQSSRYLVKRTGEKVFLECVQDMDHENMFWYRQDPGLGLRLIYFSYDVKMKEKGDIPEGYSVSREKKERFSLILESASTNQTSMYLCASSDLGGTYNEQFFGPGTRLTVL.

CDR3 protein: CASSPPVGGSGNTIYF. The DNA for the CDR3 is TGTGCCAGCTCACCACCTGTGGGGGGCTCTGGAAACACCATATATTTT. The chain joins TRBV18 to TRBJ1-3, with D possibly matching TRBD1 (5 bases). Germline CDR1 KGHSH, CDR2 LQKENI. This CDR3 is built from 16 residues. The ends were cut back, 0 bases at V and 0 bases at J, with 9 bases in the middle.

The chain is built from TRBV5-1 and TRBJ2-3; 10 bases match TRBD2. With 4 bases clipped from V and 3 bases from J, the junction kept 11 bases outside the gene matches. The CDR3 contains 17 residues. CDR1 and CDR2 (germline): SGHRS, YFSETQ. This CDR3 reads CASSRDPSGGATDTQYF. The CDR3 DNA reads TGCGCCAGCAGCCGAGACCCAAGCGGGGGGGCGACAGATACGCAGTATTTT.

The CDR3 coding sequence is TGTGCCAGCAGTTATAACGACAGGGGCTACAATGAGCAGTTCTTC. As protein: CASSYNDRGYNEQFF. The chain joins TRBV28 to TRBJ2-1; TRBD1 matches at 8 bases. The CDR3 is 15 residues long. CDR1 and CDR2 from the germline V gene are MDHEN and SYDVKM. Germline trimming cut 4 bases from V and 3 bases from J; bases unmatched to any gene: 5.

This chain links TRBV7-8 with TRBJ1-2; no reliable D call. The germline CDR1 and CDR2 sequences are SGHVS and FQNEAQ. The V end lost 0 bases, the J end lost 7 bases, and 9 bases lay between the germline ends. The CDR3 covers 13 residues. CDR3 sequence reads: CASSLAREAGYTF. CDR3 nucleotide sequence: TGTGCCAGCAGCTTAGCGCGCGAGGCTGGCTACACCTTC.

The rearrangement uses TRBV7-8 and TRBJ2-2; weak D call: TRBD1 (5 bases). With 4 bases removed from V and 6 bases from J, the gap between germline ends came to 12 bases. This CDR3 spans 14 amino acids. Germline V gives CDR1 SGHVS, CDR2 FQNEAQ. CDR3 sequence reads: CASSSTTAPGELFF. The CDR3 DNA reads as TGTGCCAGCAGCTCGACGACAGCTCCCGGGGAGCTGTTTTTT.

This clone showed up just once. Other DNA sequences of this sample code for an identical CDR3. The chain carries TRBV7-2 and TRBJ2-5; 13 positions match TRBD2. The germline CDR1 and CDR2 sequences are SGHTA and FQGNSA. Trimming took 1 base from V and 2 from J; bases not matched to a gene: 1. The CDR3 length is 16 residues. The CDR3 spells CASSLGLAGGQETQYF. Here the CDR3 DNA reads TGTGCCAGCAGCTTAGGACTAGCGGGGGGACAAGAGACCCAGTACTTC.

This chain links TRBV11-2 with TRBJ2-3, with 10 bases matching TRBD2. The CDR3 runs to 17 residues. Germline CDR1 reads SGHAT; CDR2 reads FQNNGV. V shed 4 bases, J shed 8 bases, and the junction held 15 bases outside the gene matches. Here the CDR3 DNA reads TGTGCCAGCAGCTGGGGGGGTCTAGCGGGAGAACGCGGTACGCAGTATTTT. Residues: CASSWGGLAGERGTQYF.

The J gene is TRBJ1-2, the V gene TRBV19; 7 nucleotides match TRBD1. J gave up 6 bases and V 2 bases, and 9 bases lay outside the gene matches. The length of the CDR3 is 15 residues. Germline V CDR1 and CDR2: LNHDA, SQIVND (reference sequence). The CDR3, as DNA: TGTGCCAGTAGTATAACAGCCGACAGGGCGGATGGCTACACCTTC. It translates to CASSITADRADGYTF.

In its sample, this clone was seen once. Compared with germline, one end of the junction differs, possibly owing to a read error. V is TRBV7-7 and J is TRBJ2-2; 10 bases match TRBD2. The CDR3 runs 16 residues. Germline CDR1 SSHAT, CDR2 FNYEAQ (reference sequence). CDR3: CASSGGLAENTGELFF. Here the CDR3 DNA reads TGTGCTAGCAGCGGAGGACTAGCGGAGAACACCGGGGAGCTGTTTTTT.

On this clone: Other nucleotide sequences from this sample produce the same CDR3. The rearrangement joins TRBV3-1 (or the pseudogene TRBV3-2) to TRBJ2-1; 8 positions agree with TRBD2. The CDR3 contains 15 residues. The germline V gene encodes CDR1 LGHDT and CDR2 YNNKEL (reference sequence). The trim removed 4 bases at V and 0 bases at J, leaving 2 bases unmatched. CDR3: CASSPSGGSYNEQFF. The CDR3 coding sequence is TGTGCCAGCAGCCCCAGCGGGGGCTCCTACAATGAGCAGTTCTTC.

This chain uses TRBV2 with TRBJ2-7, with a tentative D call TRBD2 (5 bases). The CDR3 extends over 15 amino acids. Per germline, CDR1 SNHLY and CDR2 FYNNEI. V lost 7 bases to trimming and J lost 6 bases, with 22 bases between them. CDR3 in amino acids: CASTRLEALAGEQYF. The CDR3 DNA sequence: TGTGCCAGCACCCGCCTCGAAGCTTTGGCGGGCGAGCAGTACTTC.

V and J are TRBV5-1 and TRBJ1-5; TRBD1 might be the D (6 bases). The CDR3 consists of 14 residues. Trimming left V 4 bases short and J 7 bases short, with 15 bases between. Germline V CDR1 and CDR2: SGHRS, YFSETQ. CDR3 nucleotide sequence: TGCGCCAGCAGCATTGGACAGAAGGGGCAGCCCCAGCATTTT. Translation gives CASSIGQKGQPQHF.

The rearrangement links TRBV7-3 to TRBJ2-6, with unresolved D. The germline V and J ends were trimmed by 5 bases and 3 bases, with 5 bases remaining between them. Germline V gene sequence: CDR1 SGHTA, CDR2 FQGTGA. The CDR3 runs to 13 residues. In DNA form, the CDR3 reads TGTGCCAGCAGCCCAGGTGGGGCCAACGTCCTGACTTTC. Protein sequence: CASSPGGANVLTF. Full variable domain (rest looked up from reference TRBV7-3 and TRBJ2-6): GAGVSQTPSNKVTEKGKYVELRCDPISGHTALYWYRQSLGQGPEFLIYFQGTGAADDSGLPNDRFFAVRPEGSVSTLKIQRTERGDSAVYLCASSPGGANVLTFGAGSRLTVL.

The rearrangement links TRBV5-8 to TRBJ1-5, with a possible D match to TRBD1 (5 bases). This CDR3 has 14 residues. With 0 bases removed from V and 7 bases from J, the gap between germline ends came to 11 bases. Germline CDR1 and CDR2: SGHTS and YDEGEE. This chain's CDR3 is CASSLEAGQQPQHF. DNA for the CDR3: TGTGCCAGCAGCTTGGAGGCAGGGCAGCAGCCCCAGCATTTT.

Only one count was recorded for this clone. This sequence joins TRBV2 and TRBJ1-6; 10 bases align to TRBD1. The V segment lost 6 bases and the J segment 2 bases; nucleotides outside the gene matches: 4. Germline V gene sequence: CDR1 SNHLY, CDR2 FYNNEI. This CDR3 has 16 residues. DNA for the CDR3: TGTGCCAGCAGCAGGGACAGGGGAACCTATAATTCACCCCTCCACTTT. This encodes CASSRDRGTYNSPLHF. Looking up the rest from reference TRBV2 and TRBJ1-6 gives the full variable domain: EPEVTQTPSHQVTQMGQEVILRCVPISNHLYFYWYRQILGQKVEFLVSFYNNEISEKSEIFDDQFSVERPDGSNFTLKIRSTKLEDSAMYFCASSRDRGTYNSPLHFGNGTRLTVT.

This chain joins TRBV12-2 and TRBJ2-7; the table's D call TRBD2 went unverified against the DNA. TRBV12-2 represents a pseudogene. The CDR3 covers 12 residues. CDR3 protein: CASRTREYEQYF. CDR3 bases: TGTGCAAGTCGCACCCGGGAGTACGAGCAGTACTTC.

The genes are TRBV7-2 and TRBJ2-3; 12 bases line up with TRBD2. V trimming: 4 bases; J trimming: 5 bases; junction bases outside the gene matches: 7. The germline V gene has CDR1 SGHTA and CDR2 FQGNSA. The CDR3 consists of 16 residues. CDR3 amino acids: CASSWRLAGEGDTQYF. CDR3 bases: TGTGCCAGCAGCTGGCGACTAGCGGGAGAGGGAGATACGCAGTATTTT.

The chain links TRBV19 to TRBJ2-1; D may be TRBD2 (6 bases). CDR1 and CDR2 from the germline V gene are LNHDA and SQIVND (reference sequence). Trimming took off 4 bases at V and 0 bases at J, with 10 bases between the two ends. CDR3 length: 15 amino acids. The CDR3 DNA sequence: TGTGCCAGTAGTAAGGGAGGACCCTCCTACAATGAGCAGTTCTTC. This encodes CASSKGGPSYNEQFF.

The chain combines TRBV18 with TRBJ1-1; 7 bases map to TRBD1. Per germline, CDR1 KGHSH and CDR2 LQKENI. This CDR3 is 14 amino acids long. Trimming removed 3 bases from V and 4 bases from J; junction bases left unmatched: 5. CDR3 bases: TGTGCCAGCTCACCCACAGGGGATGGCACTGAAGCTTTCTTT. Amino acid sequence: CASSPTGDGTEAFF. The full variable domain, in which reference TRBV18 and TRBJ1-1 provide the parts outside the CDR3, is NAGVMQNPRHLVRRRGQEARLRCSPMKGHSHVYWYRQLPEEGLKFMVYLQKENIIDESGMPKERFSAEFPKEGPSILRIQQVVRGDSAAYFCASSPTGDGTEAFFGQGTRLTVV.

The chain is built from TRBV7-2 and TRBJ1-1; 7 bases line up with TRBD1. CDR1 is SGHTA and CDR2 is FQGNSA in the germline V gene. The CDR3 spans 15 residues. J was trimmed by 5 bases and V by 4 bases; bases with no gene match: 10. CDR3 nucleotides: TGTGCCAGCAGCTCCTCCGGGACAGTTCGGACTGAAGCTTTCTTT. Amino acids: CASSSSGTVRTEAFF.

This clone appeared once. The rearrangement joins TRBV5-6 to TRBJ1-2, with D unclear. Germline CDR1 is SGHDT and CDR2 is YYEEEE. Trimming removed 4 bases at V and 7 bases at J, with 17 bases between. The CDR3 loop spans 14 amino acids. The DNA for the CDR3 is TGTGCCAGCAGCCTGGCGGGATTTAAAAGTGGCTACACCTTC. Encoded protein: CASSLAGFKSGYTF.

The gene calls are TRBV12-3 or TRBV12-4 and TRBJ2-7; 7 bases match TRBD1. The V gene end was trimmed by 6 bases and the J gene end by 5 bases; junction bases not matched to a gene: 7. The CDR3 is made up of 13 amino acids. CDR3 in DNA: TGTGCCAGCAGGGACGACAGGGTCGACGAGCAGTACTTC. Amino acid sequence: CASRDDRVDEQYF.

The rearrangement links TRBV6-4 to TRBJ2-2, with a possible D match to TRBD1 (5 bases). Trimming took 3 bases from V and 3 from J, leaving 11 bases between them. Germline V lookup: CDR1 MRHNA, CDR2 SNTAGT. This CDR3 has 15 residues. CDR3 protein: CASSDGQGYTGELFF. The DNA for the CDR3 is TGTGCCAGCAGTGATGGGCAGGGATACACCGGGGAGCTGTTTTTT.

The J gene is TRBJ2-1, the V gene TRBV3-1 (or the pseudogene TRBV3-2); 9 nucleotides align to TRBD2. This CDR3 has 16 amino acids. Germline-derived CDR1 and CDR2 are LGHDT and YNNKEL (reference sequence). The junction had 7 bases not matched to a gene; V was cut back by 0 bases and J by 7 bases. CDR3 in DNA: TGTGCCAGCAGCCAAGATTTTGCTAGCGGGGAGAATGAGCAGTTCTTC. Protein: CASSQDFASGENEQFF.

The J gene is TRBJ2-7, the V gene TRBV19; tentatively, D is TRBD1 (6 bases). The ends were cut back, 7 bases at V and 0 bases at J, with 16 bases in the middle. Germline loops: CDR1 LNHDA, CDR2 SQIVND (reference sequence). CDR3 length equals 15 residues. The CDR3 sequence is CASMGHRAGSYEQYF. In nucleotides, the CDR3 is TGTGCCAGTATGGGTCACAGGGCCGGCTCCTACGAGCAGTACTTC.

The rearrangement links TRBV6-5 to TRBJ2-1; 10 bases align to TRBD2. This CDR3 region has 15 residues. The trim removed 10 bases at V and 6 bases at J, leaving 12 bases unmatched. In germline, CDR1 is MNHEY, CDR2 SVGAGI. This CDR3 reads CATIIAGGPLNEQFF. Written as DNA, the CDR3 is TGTGCCACCATTATAGCGGGGGGCCCTCTCAATGAGCAGTTCTTC.

The rearrangement uses TRBV11-3 and TRBJ2-5, with TRBD1 identical over 7 bases. Per germline, CDR1 SGHNT and CDR2 YENEEA. CDR3 length equals 13 residues. The J segment lost 2 bases and the V segment lost 5 bases, leaving 2 bases of the junction unmatched. The CDR3 region has the DNA TGTGCCAGCAGCCGGGACAGTCAAGAGACCCAGTACTTC. Its translation is CASSRDSQETQYF.